This T cell receptor beta chain was found in a study of shared clonotypes between healthy human individuals. Overall study: Per-donor plates numbered three CD4 naive, three CD4 memory, two CD8 naive and one CD8 memory. Overall study findings and caveats: The rarefaction results pointed to incomplete sorted-subset sequencing despite large depth.

The material for each subset, its genomic DNA, was split evenly across several immunoSEQ plates. Data came from immunoSEQ multiplex PCR; TCRdb stores just in-frame clones and leaves some out. The data contain roughly 1,800,000 clones, less than 95% of them singletons. Germline lookup yields CDR1 MDHEN and CDR2 SYDVKM. V dropped 3 bases and J dropped 2 bases, with 8 bases sitting between them. The CDR3 runs 13 residues. CD45RO-negative, CCR7-positively selected cells formed the naive CD8 fraction, excluding terminally differentiated effector memory CD45RA+ cells. As concerns this clone: Its antigen is currently unknown.

This TCR came from a man aged 18-30 years in good health. This rearrangement joins TRBV28 to TRBJ2-7, with D uncertain. Sequenced material: naive CD8+ T cells sorted from blood. The CDR3 sequence: CASSLAAPYEQYF. The CDR3 DNA reads as TGTGCCAGCAGTTTGGCAGCGCCCTACGAGCAGTACTTC.